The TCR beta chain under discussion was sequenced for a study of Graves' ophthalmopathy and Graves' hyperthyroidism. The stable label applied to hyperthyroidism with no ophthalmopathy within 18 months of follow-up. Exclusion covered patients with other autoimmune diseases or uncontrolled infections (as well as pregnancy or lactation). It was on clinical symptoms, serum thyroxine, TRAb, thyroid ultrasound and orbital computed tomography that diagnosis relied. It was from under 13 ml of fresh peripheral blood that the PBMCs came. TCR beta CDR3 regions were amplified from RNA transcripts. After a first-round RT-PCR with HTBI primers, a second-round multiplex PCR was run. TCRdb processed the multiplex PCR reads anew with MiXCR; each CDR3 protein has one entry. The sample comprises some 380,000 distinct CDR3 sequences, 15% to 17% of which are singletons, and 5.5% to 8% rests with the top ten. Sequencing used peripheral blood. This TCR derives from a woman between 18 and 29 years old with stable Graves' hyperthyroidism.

CDR3 sequence (DNA): TGTGCCAGCCGCCCCGGGGGTAGCCACGAGCAGTACGTC. The encoded protein is CASRPGGSHEQYV. This chain joins TRBV7-2 and TRBJ2-7; D might be TRBD2 (6 bases). Per the germline V gene, CDR1 is SGHTA and CDR2 is FQGNSA. The V end lost 8 bases, the J end lost 5 bases, and 16 bases lay between the germline ends. The CDR3 has 13 amino acids.